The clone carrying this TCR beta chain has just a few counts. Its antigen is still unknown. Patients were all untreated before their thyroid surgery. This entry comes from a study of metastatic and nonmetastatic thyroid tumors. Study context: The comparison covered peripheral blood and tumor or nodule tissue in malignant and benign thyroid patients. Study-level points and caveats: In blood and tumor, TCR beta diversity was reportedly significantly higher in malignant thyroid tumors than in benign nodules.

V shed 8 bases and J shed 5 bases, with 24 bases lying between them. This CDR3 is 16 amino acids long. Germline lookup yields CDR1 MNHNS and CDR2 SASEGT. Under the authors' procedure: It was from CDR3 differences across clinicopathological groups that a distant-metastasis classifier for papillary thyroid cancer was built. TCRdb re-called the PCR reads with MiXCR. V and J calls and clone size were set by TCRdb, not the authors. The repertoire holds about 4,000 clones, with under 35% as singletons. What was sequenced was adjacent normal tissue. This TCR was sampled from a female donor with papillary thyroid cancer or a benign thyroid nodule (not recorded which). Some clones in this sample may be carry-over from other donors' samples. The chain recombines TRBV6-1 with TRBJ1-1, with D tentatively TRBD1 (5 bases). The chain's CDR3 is CASGSLGHGARTEAFF. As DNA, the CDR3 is TGTGCCAGCGGATCCTTAGGACATGGGGCGCGTACTGAAGCTTTCTTT.